Each of the 27 T cell receptor beta chains below was sequenced from the same sample in a study of blood T cell repertoires in COVID-19. TCRdb's table, derived via immunoSEQ multiplex PCR, lists solely in-frame clones and lacks some. The sample has approximately 380,000 clones, approximately 81% seen once; the top ten hold under 4%. Sequencing was performed on peripheral blood. Receptors originate from a young woman with acute or convalescent COVID-19.

This chain joins TRBV5-4 and TRBJ1-2; 8 positions match TRBD1. There are 18 residues in the CDR3. Germline-derived CDR1 and CDR2 are SGHNT and YYREEE (reference sequence). V trimming: 5 bases; J trimming: 3 bases; junction bases outside the gene matches: 18. The CDR3 region has the DNA TGTGCCAGCAGGCCGGACAGGGCACCGAATATCCTTGACTATGGCTACACCTTC. Its protein product is CASRPDRAPNILDYGYTF.

The chain recombines TRBV19 with TRBJ1-6, with TRBD1 identical over 7 bases. There are 15 residues in the CDR3. Trimming at V came to 1 base and at J to 6 bases, leaving 3 bases not matched to a gene. The germline CDR1 and CDR2 sequences are LNHDA and SQIVND (reference sequence). CDR3 in amino acids: CASSIGGGPNSPLHF. In nucleotides, the CDR3 is TGTGCCAGTAGTATAGGAGGGGGCCCTAATTCACCCCTCCACTTT.

The CDR3, as DNA: TGTGCCAGCAGCCTGACAGGGTACACCGGGGAGCTGTTTTTT. Protein product: CASSLTGYTGELFF. V and J are TRBV7-3 and TRBJ2-2, with 7 bases aligning to TRBD1. CDR3 length: 14 residues. Looked up from germline, CDR1 is SGHTA and CDR2 is FQGTGA. The junction had 3 bases not matched to a gene; V was cut back by 5 bases and J by 3 bases.

This clone was detected only once. The chain couples TRBV7-3 to TRBJ2-7, with TRBD2 identical over 10 bases. After removal of 2 bases from V and 2 bases from J, the junction contained 9 bases not matched to a gene. The CDR3 extends over 17 amino acids. Germline V gene data show CDR1 as SGHTA and CDR2 as FQGTGA. The CDR3 DNA reads TGTGCCAGCAGCTTAGACCAACTAGCGGGATATCCCTACGAGCAGTACTTC. The encoded protein is CASSLDQLAGYPYEQYF. The full variable domain, rest sourced from reference TRBV7-3 and TRBJ2-7, is GAGVSQTPSNKVTEKGKYVELRCDPISGHTALYWYRQSLGQGPEFLIYFQGTGAADDSGLPNDRFFAVRPEGSVSTLKIQRTERGDSAVYLCASSLDQLAGYPYEQYFGPGTRLTVT.

The chain combines TRBV4-2 with TRBJ2-3; 11 bases line up with TRBD2. The CDR3 sequence is 19 residues long. The V and J ends lost 0 bases and 0 bases, in that order; junction bases with no gene match: 8. The V gene's germline CDR1 is LGHNA and CDR2 YNFKEQ. CDR3 bases: TGTGCCAGCAGCCAAGATCGTAGCGGGGGGGTGAAAAGCACAGATACGCAGTATTTT. It is translated as CASSQDRSGGVKSTDTQYF.

The chain joins TRBV6-5 to TRBJ2-1; a possible D gene is TRBD1 (6 bases). V gave up 0 bases and J gave up 7 bases, with 13 bases separating them. CDR3 length equals 15 residues. Germline V gene lookup returns CDR1 MNHEY and CDR2 SVGAGI. Written as DNA, the CDR3 is TGTGCCAGCAGTTACTCACCAGGGGTGTGGAATGAGCAGTTCTTC. Translation: CASSYSPGVWNEQFF.

This chain uses TRBV6-5 with TRBJ2-7; D unclear. Trimming stripped 7 bases from V and 1 base from J, with 11 bases between. The CDR3 totals 13 residues. Germline V gene sequence: CDR1 MNHEY, CDR2 SVGAGI. The CDR3: CASTRTLSYEQYF. In nucleotides, the CDR3 is TGTGCCAGCACGAGAACCTTATCCTACGAGCAGTACTTC.

The V call is TRBV5-1, the J call TRBJ2-3; D might be TRBD2 (6 bases). V was trimmed by 0 bases and J by 5 bases, leaving 10 bases between them. This CDR3 has 14 amino acids. In germline, CDR1 is SGHRS, CDR2 YFSETQ. The CDR3 is CASSLGRAGDTQYF. CDR3 DNA: TGCGCCAGCAGCTTGGGGAGGGCCGGAGATACGCAGTATTTT.

The J gene is TRBJ1-4, the V gene TRBV10-3; 11 bases are a match to TRBD1. V dropped 2 bases and J dropped 0; count of bases not matched to a gene: 2. Germline V gives CDR1 ENHRY, CDR2 SYGVKD. The CDR3 has 17 residues. CDR3 nucleotide sequence: TGTGCCATCAGTGAGCCGGGACAGGGGGCAACTAATGAAAAACTGTTTTTT. Protein: CAISEPGQGATNEKLFF.

This clone was observed a handful of times. The chain is built from TRBV4-1 and TRBJ2-1, with D perhaps TRBD2 (5 bases). The germline V gene encodes CDR1 MGHRA and CDR2 YSYEKL. The V gene lost 4 bases and the J gene lost 0 bases, with 13 bases spanning the gap. CDR3 length: 16 amino acids. CDR3 loop: CASSLALAVSYNEQFF. CDR3 sequence (DNA): TGCGCCAGCAGCCTCGCGCTAGCTGTCTCCTACAATGAGCAGTTCTTC.

V and J are TRBV10-1 and TRBJ1-4; no firm D call. CDR1 WNHNN and CDR2 SYGVQD come from the germline V gene (reference sequence). This CDR3 is built from 12 residues. Trimming took off 4 bases at V and 6 bases at J, with 6 bases between the two ends. Here the CDR3 DNA reads TGCGCCAGCAGTGGAGTAGATGAAAAACTGTTTTTT. It yields the protein CASSGVDEKLFF.

The V and J genes are TRBV10-3 and TRBJ1-2; D is ambiguous. The CDR3 is 13 amino acids. The germline V and J ends were trimmed by 3 bases and 4 bases, with 9 bases remaining between them. Germline V CDR1 and CDR2: ENHRY, SYGVKD. DNA of the CDR3: TGTGCCATCAGTGATCTCACACCCTATGGCTACACCTTC. Encoded protein: CAISDLTPYGYTF.

The chain carries TRBV28 and TRBJ1-5; TRBD1 matches 8 bases. V lost 5 bases to trimming and J lost 4 bases; unmatched junction nucleotides: 7. Germline values: CDR1 MDHEN, CDR2 SYDVKM. This CDR3 contains 15 residues. The CDR3 sequence: CASSRVTGANQPQHF. CDR3 nucleotide sequence: TGTGCCAGCAGTAGGGTGACAGGGGCAAATCAGCCCCAGCATTTT.

This clone appeared a single time. The chain carries TRBV4-1 and TRBJ1-5; D is uncertain. CDR3 size: 15 residues. The germline V and J ends were trimmed by 0 bases and 2 bases, with 8 bases remaining between them. Germline CDR1 MGHRA, CDR2 YSYEKL. CDR3: CASSQEDPGNQPQHF. The CDR3 coding sequence is TGCGCCAGCAGCCAAGAAGATCCGGGCAATCAGCCCCAGCATTTT.

This clone is medium-sized (0.01 to 0.1%) in the sample. The CDR3: CASSLAGNSNTEAFF. The DNA for the CDR3 is TGTGCCAGCAGCTTGGCAGGTAACTCGAACACTGAAGCTTTCTTT. The chain couples TRBV5-8 to TRBJ1-1; D gene ambiguous. Trimming pared 0 bases from V and 1 base from J, leaving 10 bases between. The V gene's germline CDR1 is SGHTS and CDR2 YDEGEE. This CDR3 contains 15 residues.

J is TRBJ2-7 and V is TRBV28; TRBD2 matches at 12 bases. Per the germline V gene, CDR1 is MDHEN and CDR2 is SYDVKM. V dropped 7 bases and J dropped 5; count of bases not matched to a gene: 12. The CDR3 runs 16 residues. The CDR3 is CASKWVGTSGFNEQYF. The CDR3, as DNA: TGTGCCAGCAAGTGGGTTGGGACTAGCGGGTTCAACGAGCAGTACTTC.

The V gene is TRBV29-1, the J gene TRBJ2-2, with 7 bases matching TRBD1. Germline V CDR1 and CDR2: SQVTM, ANQGSEA. This CDR3 is 12 amino acids long. V shed 7 bases, J shed 6 bases, and the junction held 5 bases outside the gene matches. CDR3 DNA: TGCAGCGCAAGACAGGGCGCCGGGGAGCTGTTTTTT. Translating it yields CSARQGAGELFF.

This chain uses TRBV6-1 with TRBJ1-5; TRBD1 matches at 8 bases. V shed 7 bases, J shed 4 bases, and the junction held 6 bases outside the gene matches. The germline V gene has CDR1 MNHNS and CDR2 SASEGT. The CDR3 is made up of 14 amino acids. DNA of the CDR3: TGTGCCAGCAACAGGGGGAGTCCTAATCAGCCCCAGCATTTT. Protein: CASNRGSPNQPQHF.

This chain uses TRBV10-3 with TRBJ2-1; D uncertain. The CDR3 consists of 13 residues. The germline CDR1 and CDR2 sequences are ENHRY and SYGVKD. V shed 10 bases and J shed 3 bases, with 13 bases lying between them. The CDR3 sequence: CATLLSDYNEQFF. CDR3 DNA sequence: TGTGCCACCCTTTTGTCAGACTACAATGAGCAGTTCTTC.

The chain links TRBV2 to TRBJ1-3; 8 bases are shared with TRBD1. With V trimmed by 10 bases and J by 2 bases, 7 bases remained unmatched. The CDR3 spans 14 residues. From germline, CDR1 is SNHLY and CDR2 FYNNEI. CDR3 sequence (DNA): TGTGCCACCCGACAGGGGAATGCTGGAAACACCATATATTTT. It encodes CATRQGNAGNTIYF.

The chain joins TRBV4-1 to TRBJ2-3; 8 bases are a match to TRBD2. Per the germline V gene, CDR1 is MGHRA and CDR2 is YSYEKL. The junction had 6 bases not matched to a gene; V was cut back by 3 bases and J by 1 base. The CDR3 has 16 amino acids. The CDR3 bases are TGCGCCAGCAGCCATCCCAAGACTAGCGGCACAGATACGCAGTATTTT. Its translation is CASSHPKTSGTDTQYF.

The chain carries TRBV30 and TRBJ2-7; 7 bases align to TRBD1. CDR3 length: 13 residues. The V and J ends lost 3 bases and 0 bases, in that order; junction bases with no gene match: 2. The V gene's germline CDR1 is GTSNPN and CDR2 SVGIG (reference sequence). The CDR3 DNA follows: TGTGCCTGGAGCCAGGGGGTCTCCTACGAGCAGTACTTC. Residues: CAWSQGVSYEQYF.

The chain couples TRBV6-4 to TRBJ1-1; 9 bases are shared with TRBD1. This CDR3 comprises 14 residues. Germline V lookup: CDR1 MRHNA, CDR2 SNTAGT. Trimming took 5 bases from V and 5 from J; bases not matched to a gene: 6. The CDR3 region has the DNA TGTGCCAGCAGTCCCGGGACAGGGAAAACTGAAGCTTTCTTT. Amino acid sequence: CASSPGTGKTEAFF.

J is TRBJ1-3 and V is TRBV7-9; perhaps TRBD1 as D (5 bases). V was trimmed by 5 bases and J by 5 bases, leaving 13 bases between them. The CDR3 runs to 14 residues. Germline values: CDR1 SEHNR, CDR2 FQNEAQ (reference sequence). CDR3: CASSPSGFRNTIYF. The CDR3 nucleotides read TGTGCCAGCAGCCCCTCAGGGTTTAGAAACACCATATATTTT.

The CDR3 DNA reads as TGCAGCGTACAGGGTTTAGCGGGCTATGAGCAGTTCTTC. Protein: CSVQGLAGYEQFF. This rearrangement joins TRBV29-1 to TRBJ2-1; D perhaps matches TRBD2 (7 bases). Looked up from germline, CDR1 is SQVTM and CDR2 is ANQGSEA. The CDR3 covers 13 residues. V lost 6 bases and J lost 8, with 17 bases in between.

The chain uses TRBV19 and TRBJ2-3, with no clear D. CDR3 length: 13 residues. V lost 2 bases to trimming and J lost 4 bases, with 7 bases between them. In germline, CDR1 is LNHDA, CDR2 SQIVND (reference sequence). CDR3 region: CASSIRLADTQYF. Here the CDR3 DNA reads TGTGCCAGTAGTATAAGGCTAGCAGATACGCAGTATTTT.

The chain employs TRBV5-5 and TRBJ1-2; D may be TRBD1 (6 bases). V lost 0 bases and J 8 bases, leaving 14 bases between the germline ends. Germline V gives CDR1 SGHKS, CDR2 YYEKEE (reference sequence). The CDR3 extends over 14 amino acids. Written as DNA, the CDR3 is TGTGCCAGCAGCTTGGAGACAGGAGCTATGGGCTACACCTTC. Translation gives CASSLETGAMGYTF.